The 22 T cell receptor beta chains below all came from one sample that was sequenced in a study of CD8 T cells in ankylosing spondylitis. TCRdb reprocessed the 5' RACE reads with MiXCR, giving one entry per CDR3 protein. There are under 200,000 distinct CDR3 sequences in the sample; approximately 9% occur only once, and more than 12% lies in the top ten. Sequencing was performed on blood, either unsorted or a sorted T cell fraction (not recorded which). The receptors stem from a female donor with ankylosing spondylitis or in good health (not recorded which).

This clonotype was seen many times. The chain couples TRBV5-5 to TRBJ2-7; D remains unclear. CDR1 SGHKS and CDR2 YYEKEE come from the germline V gene (reference sequence). V was trimmed by 0 bases and J by 5 bases, leaving 6 bases between them. The CDR3 has 12 residues. This chain's CDR3 is CASSLGIDEQYF. CDR3 coding DNA: TGTGCCAGCAGCTTGGGGATAGACGAGCAGTACTTC. The whole variable domain, remainder taken from reference TRBV5-5 and TRBJ2-7, is DAGVTQSPTHLIKTRGQQVTLRCSPISGHKSVSWYQQVLGQGPQFIFQYYEKEERGRGNFPDRFSARQFPNYSSELNVNALLLGDSALYLCASSLGIDEQYFGPGTRLTVT.

The chain combines TRBV5-4 with TRBJ2-7; D uncertain. From germline, CDR1 is SGHNT and CDR2 YYREEE (reference sequence). Trimming stripped 2 bases from V and 2 bases from J, with 17 bases between. The length of the CDR3 is 16 residues. The CDR3 region is CASSFVRLDGTYEQYF. In nucleotides, the CDR3 is TGTGCCAGCAGCTTTGTACGCTTGGACGGCACCTACGAGCAGTACTTC.

There are a few counts of this clonotype. CDR3 in DNA: TGTGCCAGCAGCTTATCCTACGGGAGCAACACTGAAGCTTTCTTT. As protein: CASSLSYGSNTEAFF. The chain uses TRBV7-9 and TRBJ1-1; D ambiguous. V dropped 2 bases and J dropped 2 bases, with 12 bases sitting between them. The germline V gene encodes CDR1 SEHNR and CDR2 FQNEAQ (reference sequence). This CDR3 is built from 15 residues.

The V call is TRBV9, the J call TRBJ2-3; the D is unclear. The CDR3 is 12 amino acids. The V end lost 3 bases, the J end lost 9 bases, and 11 bases lay between the germline ends. Germline CDR1 reads SGDLS; CDR2 reads YYNGEE. The CDR3: CASSDPHLTQYF. The CDR3 DNA reads TGTGCCAGCAGCGACCCACACCTAACGCAGTATTTT.

In this sample, this clonotype turned up many times. The chain has TRBV20-1 and TRBJ1-1; D gene ambiguous. CDR1 and CDR2 (germline): DFQATT, SNEGSKA (reference sequence). The germline V and J ends were trimmed by 2 bases and 4 bases, with 11 bases remaining between them. The CDR3 spans 13 residues. CDR3 in amino acids: CSARFAQSTEAFF. The CDR3 nucleotides read TGCAGTGCTAGATTCGCCCAAAGCACTGAAGCTTTCTTT.

This clonotype was counted only a few times. The J gene is TRBJ2-3, the V gene TRBV24-1; D unresolved. The CDR3 is made up of 13 amino acids. The germline gives CDR1 KGHDR, CDR2 SFDVKD. With 4 bases removed from V and 5 bases from J, the gap between germline ends came to 9 bases. CDR3 in amino acids: CATSDSLEDTQYF. For the CDR3, the DNA is TGTGCCACCAGTGACTCCCTTGAAGATACGCAGTATTTT.

This clonotype was observed a few times. The chain links TRBV27 to TRBJ2-6; D not resolved. The ends were cut back, 6 bases at V and 2 bases at J, with 8 bases in the middle. CDR1 is MNHEY, CDR2 SMNVEV, per germline (reference sequence). This CDR3 has 14 residues. The DNA of the CDR3 is TGTGCCAGCAGAATAGGAGCTGGGGCCAACGTCCTGACTTTC. Translation: CASRIGAGANVLTF. The whole variable domain, filled in from reference TRBV27 and TRBJ2-6, reads EAQVTQNPRYLITVTGKKLTVTCSQNMNHEYMSWYRQDPGLGLRQIYYSMNVEVTDKGDVPEGYKVSRKEKRNFPLILESPSPNQTSLYFCASRIGAGANVLTFGAGSRLTVL.

This clonotype was detected many times. V is TRBV6-4 and J is TRBJ2-2; 7 bases agree with TRBD1. Germline V gives CDR1 MRHNA, CDR2 SNTAGT. V gave up 6 bases and J gave up 6 bases; unmatched junction bases: 4. The CDR3 extends over 13 amino acids. This chain's CDR3 is CASRDREAGELFF. The CDR3 DNA reads TGTGCCAGCAGAGACAGGGAAGCCGGGGAGCTGTTTTTT.

This chain connects TRBV7-6 to TRBJ2-2; maybe TRBD2 (5 bases). Germline values: CDR1 SGHVS, CDR2 FNYEAQ. The ends were cut back, 7 bases at V and 5 bases at J, with 20 bases in the middle. CDR3 size: 16 residues. The CDR3 DNA sequence: TGTGCCAGCACCCCGTTCGCAGGCCCGGGGACCGGGGAGCTGTTTTTT. Translating it yields CASTPFAGPGTGELFF.

The genes are TRBV27 and TRBJ2-3, with TRBD2 matching 8 bases. The germline gives CDR1 MNHEY, CDR2 SMNVEV (reference sequence). The CDR3 is made up of 14 amino acids. The trim removed 10 bases at V and 3 bases at J, leaving 9 bases unmatched. The CDR3 nucleotides are TGTGCCACCTTCGGGGGGGCGCCGACAGATACGCAGTATTTT. It encodes CATFGGAPTDTQYF.

The V and J genes are TRBV20-1 and TRBJ2-5; no clear D gene. The CDR3 runs 12 residues. Germline-derived CDR1 and CDR2 are DFQATT and SNEGSKA (reference sequence). The V end lost 3 bases, the J end lost 7 bases, and 12 bases lay between the germline ends. CDR3 DNA sequence: TGCAGTGCTAGGGACCCGATGGGGACCCAGTACTTC. As protein: CSARDPMGTQYF.

The CDR3 sequence is CASCTSGNYNEQFF. CDR3 in DNA: TGTGCCAGCTGTACTAGCGGGAACTACAATGAGCAGTTCTTC. The chain has TRBV6-5 and TRBJ2-1, with 10 bases matching TRBD2. The CDR3 length is 14 residues. Germline CDR1 is MNHEY and CDR2 is SVGAGI. With 8 bases clipped from V and 3 bases from J, the junction kept 4 bases outside the gene matches.

This clonotype was found a few times. The chain is built from TRBV4-3 and TRBJ2-7; 7 nucleotides agree with TRBD2. CDR1 and CDR2 from the germline V gene are LGHNA and YSLEER. Unmatched junction bases numbered 9, after V lost 1 base and J lost 6 bases. This CDR3 has 15 amino acids. Here the CDR3 reads CASSQGEGSNTEQYF. The DNA for the CDR3 is TGCGCCAGCAGCCAAGGGGAGGGGTCAAATACCGAGCAGTACTTC.

J is TRBJ1-2 and V is TRBV2; tentatively, D is TRBD1 (6 bases). This CDR3 has 15 amino acids. Trimming removed 3 bases from V and 0 bases from J, with 11 bases in between. The germline gives CDR1 SNHLY, CDR2 FYNNEI. CDR3 nucleotide sequence: TGTGCCAGCAGTGACAGGGGAAGGGCTAACTATGGCTACACCTTC. Translating gives CASSDRGRANYGYTF. Complete variable domain (other parts from reference TRBV2 and TRBJ1-2): EPEVTQTPSHQVTQMGQEVILRCVPISNHLYFYWYRQILGQKVEFLVSFYNNEISEKSEIFDDQFSVERPDGSNFTLKIRSTKLEDSAMYFCASSDRGRANYGYTFGSGTRLTVV.

This chain joins TRBV11-2 and TRBJ1-2, with D unclear. CDR3 length: 14 residues. Trimming left V 3 bases short and J 0 bases short, with 8 bases between. Germline V CDR1 and CDR2: SGHAT, FQNNGV. The CDR3 loop reads CASSFSTANYGYTF. The CDR3, as DNA: TGTGCCAGCAGCTTCTCGACGGCTAACTATGGCTACACCTTC.

This clonotype was counted ten times or more. The chain joins TRBV7-9 to TRBJ1-1; 8 bases line up with TRBD1. V shed 5 bases, J shed 10 bases, and the junction held 9 bases outside the gene matches. The CDR3 has 13 residues. The germline CDR1 and CDR2 sequences are SEHNR and FQNEAQ (reference sequence). The CDR3 protein is CASSTDREDGAFF. DNA for the CDR3: TGTGCCAGCAGCACGGACAGGGAAGACGGAGCTTTCTTT.

This clonotype was found many times. V is TRBV6-5 and J is TRBJ2-1, with TRBD2 identical over 8 bases. CDR1 MNHEY and CDR2 SVGAGI come from the germline V gene. The CDR3 has 14 residues. Losses at the gene ends were 6 bases for V and 7 bases for J; bases not matched to a gene: 8. The CDR3 protein is CASSREGRGNEQFF. Here the CDR3 DNA reads TGTGCCAGCAGCCGGGAGGGGCGGGGTAATGAGCAGTTCTTC.

Only a few counts were recorded for this clonotype. The rearrangement uses TRBV7-2 and TRBJ2-7; 7 bases fit TRBD1. The germline gives CDR1 SGHTA, CDR2 FQGNSA. J lost 4 bases, V lost 5 bases, and 11 bases had no gene match. The CDR3 sequence is 15 residues long. The CDR3 here is CASSEGTASYYEQYF. The CDR3 bases are TGTGCCAGCAGCGAAGGGACAGCGAGCTATTACGAGCAGTACTTC.

This clonotype was detected a few times. The rearrangement joins TRBV6-5 to TRBJ1-4; D unresolved. This CDR3 has 15 amino acids. The germline V and J ends were trimmed by 0 bases and 0 bases, with 5 bases remaining between them. Germline V CDR1 and CDR2: MNHEY, SVGAGI. In nucleotides, the CDR3 is TGTGCCAGCAGTTACTCCGGGCCAACTAATGAAAAACTGTTTTTT. Translating gives CASSYSGPTNEKLFF.

This clonotype turned up a few times. The V gene is TRBV4-3, the J gene TRBJ2-7, with 9 bases lining up with TRBD1. With 2 bases clipped from V and 3 bases from J, the junction kept 5 bases outside the gene matches. Looked up from germline, CDR1 is LGHNA and CDR2 is YSLEER. This CDR3 region has 15 residues. The CDR3 sequence: CASSQIQGAGYEQYF. The CDR3 nucleotides are TGCGCCAGCAGCCAAATACAGGGGGCGGGCTACGAGCAGTACTTC.

The chain uses TRBV4-2 and TRBJ2-3; 7 bases line up with TRBD2. The CDR3 totals 17 residues. After removal of 0 bases from V and 4 bases from J, the junction contained 10 bases not matched to a gene. Per germline, CDR1 LGHNA and CDR2 YNFKEQ. CDR3 sequence: CASSQESSGNVADTQYF. The CDR3 nucleotides are TGTGCCAGCAGCCAAGAGTCCAGCGGGAATGTGGCAGATACGCAGTATTTT.

This clonotype has ten or more counts. The genes are TRBV4-3 and TRBJ1-3; TRBD1 might be the D (5 bases). Trimming removed 1 base from V and 4 bases from J, with 11 bases in between. This CDR3 contains 15 residues. The germline CDR1 and CDR2 sequences are LGHNA and YSLEER. The CDR3 spells CASSQGGGVGNTIYF. CDR3 DNA: TGCGCCAGCAGCCAAGGCGGGGGAGTAGGAAACACCATATATTTT.